One TCR beta chain is described in this entry. Its antigen specificity is not known. Base qualities are not at hand, and no much larger clone is one base apart. The patients picked for sequencing were ones in whom flow cytometry had shown an expansion of CD8+CD57+ cells. Severe acquired aplastic anemia was diagnosed in all patients according to International Study of Aplastic Anemia and Agranulocytosis and Camitta criteria. No therapy had been received by the patients at the time of blood sampling. In this study, sorted CD4+ and CD8+ T cells from the blood of healthy subjects and of severe aplastic anemia patients had their TCR repertoires deep-sequenced. Patients were enrolled under clinicaltrials.gov protocols 00001620, 01623167, 00001397, 00071045, 00081523 and 00961064 in the USA. Ficoll-Paque density gradient centrifugation was used to isolate peripheral blood mononuclear cells. Before DNA extraction, CD4+ and CD8+ T cells were sorted by FACS or by magnetic beads.

V and J are truncated by 3 bases and 6 bases respectively, leaving an intervening sequence of 17 bases. The CDR3 goes from the cysteine to the phenylalanine over 16 residues. Only the CDR3 DNA is retained, 48 bases long and in frame from the first base. The germline V gene specifies SNHLY as CDR1 and FYNNEI as CDR2. These data belong to a study of CD8+CD57+ T cells in acquired aplastic anemia (dated by TCRdb to 2016 to 2019). General notes on the study: On average, sorted CD4+ and CD8+ cells yielded 3.2 ug of extracted DNA, with a range of roughly 0.17 to 30 ug. CD8+CD57+ expansion was defined as frequency above the mean frequency observed in healthy subjects. The study at large found these results: Roughly 30 CD8+ CDR3 sequences were shared between patients and controls but appeared highly expressed in patients and within their immunodominant clones. Between patients and healthy controls, no significant difference in CD8+ Simpson's diversity was found (P=0.060).

Genomic DNA was used as template for profiling of TCR beta VDJ combinations and CDR3 sequences. An Illumina HiSeq 2000 was used for TCR repertoire sequencing. Per the authors' processing: Repertoire assessment relied on Simpson's diversity index, CDR3 size and DJ length profiles, and TRBV/TRBJ rearrangement plots. Whichever DNA sequence was most abundant in the deep sequencing data was defined as the immunodominant clone. CDR3 amino acid sequences were checked for sharing across subjects and were also compared against the VDJdb database and published repertoires. TCRdb took the public reads, trimmed them with fastp at Q25, ran MiXCR for clone calling and kept in-frame beta chains. Duplicate CDR3 protein sequences are folded into a single record with the most common DNA and genes. These V and J calls are TCRdb output, not the study's own analysis. This sample comprises over 150,000 distinct CDR3 sequences, around 63% of them detected only once. The top ten constitute 40% to 50% of the sample.

The specimen was sorted CD4+, CD8+, or CD8+CD57+ T cells (not recorded which) from PBMCs. This receptor was taken from a human donor with aplastic anemia. The sequence links TRBV2 to TRBJ2-2, with the D gene not clear enough to name. The CDR3 here reads CASSDGRKLLAGELFF. The DNA is TGTGCCAGCAGTGACGGTCGTAAACTCTTAGCCGGGGAGCTGTTTTTT.